The clone carrying this TCR beta chain has a handful of counts. Its antigen is not known. This sample was taken from a study of T-cell memory formation after mild COVID-19. Study context: Largely, TCR clusters stayed within a single donor. Study observations and caveats: Clones from the second wave (peaking day 37) had unconfirmed SARS-CoV-2 specificity. Clones that got smaller from day 15 to 85 had even CD4/CD8, while clones growing later tipped toward CD4+. Among CD4+ contracting clones, most were CM and EM, and CD8+ ones EMRA.

TCRdb re-called the 5' RACE reads with MiXCR, one entry per CDR3 protein. The repertoire holds approximately 150,000 distinct CDR3 sequences, approximately 5.7% seen once, with just over 2% in the top ten. Trimming cost V 0 bases and J 3 bases, with 9 bases left between them. The CDR3 loop spans 14 amino acids. The sequence came from an adult woman who had mild COVID-19 (a few samples of this study predate the infection). Cell type and time point are not known. The sequenced sample consisted of PBMCs or a T cell subset sorted from them (not recorded which). The rearrangement uses TRBV12-3 or TRBV12-4 and TRBJ2-7; D gene uncertain. The CDR3 is CASSLAGKVYEQYF. The DNA of the CDR3 is TGTGCCAGCAGTTTAGCAGGAAAAGTCTACGAGCAGTACTTC.